Each of the 21 T cell receptor beta chains below was sequenced from the same sample in a study of identical twins. TCRdb called the 5' RACE reads again in MiXCR, with one record for every CDR3 protein. The data show around 1.7 million distinct CDR3 sequences, with around 33% seen just once and roughly 0.3% held by the top ten. The specimen was cord blood. These receptors originate from a newborn girl in good health.

V is TRBV20-1 and J is TRBJ1-6; 9 nucleotides align to TRBD1. This CDR3 has 16 residues. Germline values: CDR1 DFQATT, CDR2 SNEGSKA (reference sequence). Trimming took 2 bases from V and 9 from J; bases not matched to a gene: 11. CDR3: CSARMGTGRMGSPLHF. CDR3 nucleotide sequence: TGCAGTGCTAGAATGGGGACAGGGCGGATGGGTTCACCCCTCCACTTT.

This clonotype was observed a single time. The rearrangement uses TRBV4-2 and TRBJ2-3, with 12 bases matching TRBD2. CDR1 and CDR2 (germline): LGHNA, YNFKEQ. The CDR3 runs 17 residues. Losses at the gene ends were 0 bases for V and 5 bases for J; bases not matched to a gene: 6. The CDR3 DNA reads as TGTGCCAGCAGCCAAGATCGACTAGCGGGAGTCGGAGATACGCAGTATTTT. Its translation: CASSQDRLAGVGDTQYF.

The chain links TRBV18 to TRBJ2-7; no reliable D call. This CDR3 has 16 amino acids. Germline V CDR1 and CDR2: KGHSH, LQKENI. Deletions cut 2 bases from V and 0 bases from J, with 14 bases between. The CDR3 spells CASSPSSPGFSYEQYF. The DNA of the CDR3 is TGTGCCAGCTCACCATCTTCCCCTGGGTTCTCCTACGAGCAGTACTTC.

This clonotype was detected a few times. The V call is TRBV18, the J call TRBJ2-1; TRBD2 agrees at 7 bases. The germline V gene encodes CDR1 KGHSH and CDR2 LQKENI. Unmatched junction bases numbered 8, after V lost 3 bases and J lost 9 bases. The CDR3 has 14 residues. CDR3 nucleotide sequence: TGTGCCAGCTCACCTGCGGGACTAAAGATTGAGCAGTTCTTC. It specifies CASSPAGLKIEQFF. Based on the CDR3 plus reference TRBV18 and TRBJ2-1, the full variable domain is NAGVMQNPRHLVRRRGQEARLRCSPMKGHSHVYWYRQLPEEGLKFMVYLQKENIIDESGMPKERFSAEFPKEGPSILRIQQVVRGDSAAYFCASSPAGLKIEQFFGPGTRLTVL.

The gene calls are TRBV28 and TRBJ1-4, with 9 positions matching TRBD1. Trimming removed 9 bases from V and 3 bases from J; junction bases left unmatched: 11. CDR3 size: 16 residues. Germline V CDR1 and CDR2: MDHEN, SYDVKM. The CDR3 coding sequence is TGTGCCAGACTTGACAGGGGGAGGGCGTCTAATGAAAAACTGTTTTTT. This gives the protein CARLDRGRASNEKLFF.

In its sample, this clonotype was seen a few times. The rearrangement links TRBV9 to TRBJ2-3, with a possible D match to TRBD1 (5 bases). The CDR3 is made up of 13 amino acids. V was trimmed by 0 bases and J by 5 bases, leaving 7 bases between them. The germline V gene encodes CDR1 SGDLS and CDR2 YYNGEE. CDR3 nucleotide sequence: TGTGCCAGCAGCGTAGAGGGGATAGATACGCAGTATTTT. Its protein is CASSVEGIDTQYF.

The CDR3 nucleotides are TGTGCCAGCAGCGTAGAATCGACTCTTAACTACGAGCAGTACTTC. Translated: CASSVESTLNYEQYF. The rearrangement uses TRBV9 and TRBJ2-7; the D is unclear. The length of the CDR3 is 15 residues. The V end was cut by 0 bases, the J end by 3 bases, with 13 bases between. Germline loops: CDR1 SGDLS, CDR2 YYNGEE.

This clonotype has at least ten counts. The chain couples TRBV6-6 to TRBJ2-1, with D perhaps matching TRBD1 or TRBD2 (5 bases each). This CDR3 has 15 residues. V lost 5 bases to trimming and J lost 7 bases, with 18 bases between them. CDR1 and CDR2 (germline): MNHNY, SVGAGI (reference sequence). CDR3 region: CASSRGVGGTNEQFF. The CDR3 coding sequence is TGTGCCAGCAGTAGAGGGGTTGGGGGTACAAATGAGCAGTTCTTC.

The genes are TRBV2 and TRBJ2-3; 8 nucleotides match TRBD2. Per germline, CDR1 SNHLY and CDR2 FYNNEI. J lost 0 bases, V lost 7 bases, and 15 bases had no gene match. This CDR3 contains 18 residues. For the CDR3, the DNA is TGTGCCAGCAACCCTTCACTAGCGGCCCTGATTAGCACAGATACGCAGTATTTT. Its protein product is CASNPSLAALISTDTQYF.

This chain connects TRBV27 to TRBJ1-6; the D is unclear. Germline CDR1 reads MNHEY; CDR2 reads SMNVEV (reference sequence). V gave up 6 bases and J gave up 2 bases, with 8 bases separating them. This CDR3 has 14 residues. CDR3: CASRPGAYNSPLHF. CDR3 in DNA: TGTGCCAGCAGGCCGGGTGCCTATAATTCACCCCTCCACTTT.

This clonotype has a handful of counts. The gene calls are TRBV20-1 and TRBJ1-1, with 7 bases fitting TRBD1. The CDR3 has 13 amino acids. From germline, CDR1 is DFQATT and CDR2 SNEGSKA (reference sequence). Trimming cost V 0 bases and J 3 bases; bases outside gene matches: 1. The CDR3 DNA reads as TGCAGTGCTAGAGAACAGGGGTACACTGAAGCTTTCTTT. Its translation: CSAREQGYTEAFF.

This clonotype turned up a few times. This chain links TRBV25-1 with TRBJ2-4; 8 nucleotides match TRBD1. With V trimmed by 3 bases and J by 7 bases, 8 bases remained unmatched. The CDR3 runs to 15 residues. Germline V gene sequence: CDR1 MGHDK, CDR2 SYGVNS. CDR3 amino acids: CASSDPRTGRNIQYF. The CDR3 DNA reads TGTGCCAGCAGTGACCCCAGGACAGGGAGGAACATTCAGTACTTC.

The chain is built from TRBV2 and TRBJ2-3; a weak D match, TRBD2 (5 bases). The CDR3 is made up of 13 amino acids. With 6 bases removed from V and 5 bases from J, the gap between germline ends came to 12 bases. Looked up from germline, CDR1 is SNHLY and CDR2 is FYNNEI. CDR3 DNA sequence: TGTGCCAGCAGCGGGAAGAGCCTAGATACGCAGTATTTT. Residues: CASSGKSLDTQYF.

Notes on this clonotype: A much bigger clone sits one base away, suggesting this may be a read error. The rearrangement uses TRBV27 and TRBJ2-3; no clear D. Germline CDR1 is MNHEY and CDR2 is SMNVEV (reference sequence). The CDR3 consists of 13 residues. The DNA of the CDR3 is TGTGCCAACAGTCATAAGTCCACAGATACGCAGTATTTT. As protein: CANSHKSTDTQYF.

In this sample, this clonotype turned up a few times. The V call is TRBV5-1, the J call TRBJ1-2; no firm D call. The CDR3 totals 14 residues. V lost 0 bases, J lost 2 bases, and 8 bases lay in between. Germline CDR1 is SGHRS and CDR2 is YFSETQ. In DNA form, the CDR3 reads TGCGCCAGCAGCTTGGCCCAGGACAACTATGGCTACACCTTC. This gives the protein CASSLAQDNYGYTF.

This clonotype was seen a few times. The V and J genes are TRBV6-1 and TRBJ1-5, with D possibly matching TRBD1 (5 bases). Germline CDR1 reads MNHNS; CDR2 reads SASEGT. The CDR3 totals 19 residues. V was pared by 7 bases and J by 0 bases, with 25 bases between. The CDR3 DNA reads as TGTGCCAGCACCCCAAGGGGTGGAGGCTCTTACTATAGCAATCAGCCCCAGCATTTT. Translated: CASTPRGGGSYYSNQPQHF.

The chain carries TRBV4-2 and TRBJ2-1; possibly TRBD1 or TRBD2 for D (5 bases each). The V end lost 3 bases, the J end lost 0 bases, and 12 bases lay between the germline ends. CDR1 LGHNA and CDR2 YNFKEQ come from the germline V gene. The CDR3 length is 16 residues. The CDR3, as DNA: TGTGCCAGCAGCCAGATGCCCGGGGCCTCCTACAATGAGCAGTTCTTC. Translating gives CASSQMPGASYNEQFF.

This clonotype was counted a few times. The chain recombines TRBV5-6 with TRBJ1-5; D is uncertain. Deletions cut 0 bases from V and 6 bases from J, with 10 bases between. The CDR3 totals 14 residues. CDR1 SGHDT and CDR2 YYEEEE come from the germline V gene. CDR3 residues: CASSLASASQPQHF. CDR3 in DNA: TGTGCCAGCAGCTTGGCTTCAGCTAGTCAGCCCCAGCATTTT. The full variable domain, with the rest looked up from reference TRBV5-6 and TRBJ1-5, is DAGVTQSPTHLIKTRGQQVTLRCSPKSGHDTVSWYQQALGQGPQFIFQYYEEEERQRGNFPDRFSGHQFPNYSSELNVNALLLGDSALYLCASSLASASQPQHFGDGTRLSIL.

This chain joins TRBV7-9 and TRBJ2-3; a possible D gene is TRBD1 (5 bases). The length of the CDR3 is 14 residues. Germline V CDR1 and CDR2: SEHNR, FQNEAQ (reference sequence). V lost 4 bases to trimming and J lost 4 bases, with 12 bases between them. CDR3 in amino acids: CASSSSRVADTQYF. CDR3 bases: TGTGCCAGCAGCTCGTCCAGGGTCGCAGATACGCAGTATTTT. The full variable domain, with the rest looked up from reference TRBV7-9 and TRBJ2-3, is DTGVSQNPRHKITKRGQNVTFRCDPISEHNRLYWYRQTLGQGPEFLTYFQNEAQLEKSRLLSDRFSAERPKGSFSTLEIQRTEQGDSAMYLCASSSSRVADTQYFGPGTRLTVL.

This chain links TRBV7-8 with TRBJ2-4; no definite D call. Trimming stripped 1 base from V and 13 bases from J, with 14 bases between. CDR3 length: 13 residues. Per germline, CDR1 SGHVS and CDR2 FQNEAQ. DNA for the CDR3: TGTGCCAGCAGCTTAGACCCCCAAGAGGCCCAGTACTTC. It specifies CASSLDPQEAQYF.

This clonotype has a handful of counts. V usage is TRBV27 and J usage is TRBJ2-3; TRBD1 is a possible D gene (5 bases). Germline V CDR1 and CDR2: MNHEY, SMNVEV (reference sequence). The V end lost 3 bases, the J end lost 4 bases, and 32 bases lay between the germline ends. The CDR3 is 21 residues long. For the CDR3, the DNA is TGTGCCAGCAGTTTTGCTTTCGTTTGGCCGCTCAGACAGTTTGGGGCAGATACGCAGTATTTT. This encodes CASSFAFVWPLRQFGADTQYF.